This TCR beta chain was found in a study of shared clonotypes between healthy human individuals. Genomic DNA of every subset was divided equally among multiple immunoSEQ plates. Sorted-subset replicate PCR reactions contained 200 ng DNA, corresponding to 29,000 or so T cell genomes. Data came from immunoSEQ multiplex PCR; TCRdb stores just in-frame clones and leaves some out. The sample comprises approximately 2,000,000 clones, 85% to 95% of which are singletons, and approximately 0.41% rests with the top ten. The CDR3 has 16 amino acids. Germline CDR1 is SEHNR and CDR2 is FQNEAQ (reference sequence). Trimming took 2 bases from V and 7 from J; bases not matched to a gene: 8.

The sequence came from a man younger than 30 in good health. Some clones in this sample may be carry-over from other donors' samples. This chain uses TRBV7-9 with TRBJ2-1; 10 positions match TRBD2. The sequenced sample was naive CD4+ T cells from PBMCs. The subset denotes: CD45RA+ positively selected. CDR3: CASSLFPSGSTNEQFF. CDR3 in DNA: TGTGCCAGCAGCTTATTCCCTAGCGGGAGTACGAATGAGCAGTTCTTC.